The TCR beta chain described here comes from a study of cytomegalovirus exposure and HLA in healthy donors. Study-level information: Researchers found that 81% of about 400 genotyped donors fell within the Caucasian-associated ancestry cluster.

With 60 Vbeta and 13 Jbeta primers, the PCR was carried out. Only in-frame clones appear in the TCRdb table, and some are missing; sequencing was by immunoSEQ multiplex PCR. Among 95,000 to 120,000 clones listed, about 77% were seen once. In its sample, this clone was seen once. Germline CDR1 and CDR2: SGHNT and YYREEE (reference sequence). The CDR3 loop spans 14 amino acids. V was trimmed by 4 bases and J by 8 bases, leaving 15 bases between them. Unrecorded immune exposures were likely, despite nominal health at sampling. This clonotype was obtained from a woman in her 30s in good health and CMV-seropositive. The sequenced material came from PBMCs. The gene calls are TRBV5-4 and TRBJ1-4; D might be TRBD1 (6 bases). In nucleotides, the CDR3 is TGTGCCAGCAGCGCCACAGGGTGGGGAGAAAAACTGTTTTTT. This encodes CASSATGWGEKLFF.